These 10 T cell receptor beta chains originate from one sample sequenced in a study of CD8 T cells in Susac syndrome. RNA totalling roughly 0.5 to 1 ug underwent reverse transcription with random hexamers. MiXCR, applied by TCRdb to the immunoSEQ multiplex PCR reads, yields one record per CDR3 protein. The sample lists over 200,000 distinct CDR3 sequences, over 90% seen once, with approximately 0.08% in the top ten. The sequencing input was CD4+ T cells from PBMCs. These receptors all stem from a human donor with multiple sclerosis.

The chain has TRBV3-1 and TRBJ2-3, with D tentatively TRBD2 (7 bases). The germline V and J ends were trimmed by 0 bases and 6 bases, with 16 bases remaining between them. The CDR3 contains 16 residues. The germline V gene encodes CDR1 LGHDT and CDR2 YNNKEL (reference sequence). The CDR3 sequence: CASSQDRTGGWDTQYF. The DNA for the CDR3 is TGTGCCAGCAGCCAAGATCGGACGGGGGGCTGGGATACGCAGTATTTT.

The chain links TRBV30 to TRBJ1-1; weak D call: TRBD1 (6 bases). This CDR3 region has 14 residues. The V gene lost 5 bases and the J gene lost 1 base, with 14 bases spanning the gap. Germline loops: CDR1 GTSNPN, CDR2 SVGIG (reference sequence). The CDR3 bases are TGTGCCTGGGGTTCACAGGGACCGAACACTGAAGCTTTCTTT. This encodes CAWGSQGPNTEAFF.

The rearrangement joins TRBV5-1 to TRBJ2-1; maybe TRBD2 (6 bases). The V and J ends lost 0 bases and 0 bases respectively, with 10 bases between them. The CDR3 extends over 16 amino acids. Germline values: CDR1 SGHRS, CDR2 YFSETQ. CDR3 coding DNA: TGCGCCAGCAGCTTGGGTGGCGGGGTCTCCTACAATGAGCAGTTCTTC. Its protein product is CASSLGGGVSYNEQFF.

This chain uses TRBV30 with TRBJ2-7, with D uncertain. Between the trimmed V and J ends, which lost 2 bases and 7 bases, there was a span of 9 bases. Germline V gene sequence: CDR1 GTSNPN, CDR2 SVGIG (reference sequence). CDR3 length: 11 residues. CDR3 bases: TGTGCCTGGAGTTCCCCCTGGGAGCAGTACGTC. Translation gives CAWSSPWEQYV.

This clonotype was counted a single time. The chain is built from TRBV29-1 and TRBJ2-5, with D perhaps TRBD1 or TRBD2 (5 bases each). The germline gives CDR1 SQVTM, CDR2 ANQGSEA. The V gene lost 6 bases and the J gene lost 5 bases, with 16 bases spanning the gap. CDR3 length: 13 amino acids. The DNA for the CDR3 is TGCAGCGTGGCAGGGAGCCCCCGGGAGACCCAGTACTTC. Its translation is CSVAGSPRETQYF.

The gene calls are TRBV7-9 and TRBJ2-7; the D call may be TRBD1 or TRBD2 (5 bases each). The V and J ends lost 1 base and 3 bases respectively, with 7 bases between them. CDR1 is SEHNR, CDR2 FQNEAQ, per germline (reference sequence). The CDR3 length is 13 residues. The CDR3 coding sequence is TGTGCCAGCAGCTTAGGGGACGACTACGAGCAGTACTTC. Its translation is CASSLGDDYEQYF.

The chain joins TRBV4-2 to TRBJ2-5, with 16 positions matching TRBD2. The J segment lost 5 bases and the V segment lost 2 bases, leaving 11 bases of the junction unmatched. Germline V gene lookup returns CDR1 LGHNA and CDR2 YNFKEQ. The CDR3 runs to 19 residues. Written as DNA, the CDR3 is TGTGCCAGCAGCCAAAAGATGGGACTAGCGGGGGGGCCGGTCGAGACCCAGTACTTC. Encoded protein: CASSQKMGLAGGPVETQYF.

This chain connects TRBV27 to TRBJ1-2, with D uncertain. The germline gives CDR1 MNHEY, CDR2 SMNVEV (reference sequence). There are 14 residues in the CDR3. Trimming stripped 6 bases from V and 9 bases from J, with 20 bases between. The chain's CDR3 is CASSYNQDSGSYTF. CDR3 nucleotides: TGTGCCAGCAGCTACAATCAGGACTCGGGGAGCTACACCTTC.

The chain couples TRBV29-1 to TRBJ2-4; 7 bases align to TRBD1. The CDR3 is 14 amino acids. Unmatched junction bases numbered 10, after V lost 4 bases and J lost 7 bases. The germline CDR1 and CDR2 sequences are SQVTM and ANQGSEA. CDR3: CSVGRSGGNNIQYF. CDR3 bases: TGCAGCGTTGGAAGGTCAGGGGGAAATAACATTCAGTACTTC.

This clonotype was found once. The chain employs TRBV5-6 and TRBJ2-5, with D unresolved. Trimming left V 0 bases short and J 5 bases short, with 8 bases between. This CDR3 is 13 amino acids long. Looked up from germline, CDR1 is SGHDT and CDR2 is YYEEEE. The CDR3, as DNA: TGTGCCAGCAGCTTGGGGTCCGTGGAGACCCAGTACTTC. Translating gives CASSLGSVETQYF.